Listed below are T cell receptor beta chains from one sample, sequenced in a study of cytomegalovirus exposure and HLA in healthy donors. Repertoires were generated with immunoSEQ multiplex PCR, while TCRdb's copy carries only in-frame clones and drops some. Seen here are roughly 160,000 clones, 60% to 85% observed once, and the top ten hold around 3.5%. Sequences were obtained from PBMCs. The receptors derive from a man under 40 in good health and CMV-seropositive. CDR3s leave out the opening cysteine and the closing phenylalanine or tryptophan. The order of the fields is V gene, J gene, D gene, CDR3 protein. The D gene is left open where the match is weak.

>TRBV5-4|TRBJ1-1|.
ASSYGQNTEAF
>TRBV11-1|TRBJ2-2|.
ASSLGRGGNTGELF
>TRBV2|TRBJ1-1|.
ASRTGMNTETF
>TRBV20-1|TRBJ2-7|.
SVDGTKVWY
>TRBV6-5|TRBJ2-7|.
ASSYSTYSYEQY
>TRBV27|TRBJ1-2|.
ASSSGYGYT
>TRBV14|TRBJ2-7|.
ASSQESHPGGEQY
>TRBV5-4|TRBJ1-6|.
ASSLAGKGGFSPLH
>TRBV5-6|TRBJ2-1|.
ASSPDGSSYNEQF
>TRBV11-2|TRBJ2-5|TRBD1
ASSPTGEETQY
>TRBV5-6|TRBJ1-2|TRBD1
ASSLYPGQGDGYT
>TRBV28|TRBJ2-7|.
ASSLPVVSYEQY
>TRBV5-8|TRBJ2-1|TRBD1
ASSLVQGYNEQF
>TRBV6-5|TRBJ1-3|TRBD1
ASSYSGTGPGNTIY
>TRBV6-5|TRBJ2-3|TRBD1
ASSYWDRGTDTQY
>TRBV4-2|TRBJ1-1|.
ASSQDEERDTEAF
>TRBV5-1|TRBJ2-1|TRBD1
ASSSGQGSYNEQF
>TRBV18|TRBJ2-3|.
ASSPLVAATDTQY
>TRBV6-1|TRBJ1-5|.
ASSLHRDQPQH
>TRBV7-2|TRBJ2-2|TRBD1
ASSFGRGRLGNTGELF
>TRBV15|TRBJ2-2|TRBD2
ATSRGGTSVVDGELF
>TRBV18|TRBJ2-7|TRBD2
ASSLGTSGVLSYEQY
>TRBV5-4|TRBJ1-1|.
ASSLDGGEAF
>TRBV6-6|TRBJ2-4|.
ASSYSGLNIQY
>TRBV6-5|TRBJ1-6|TRBD1
ASNTGGNYNSPLH
>TRBV7-8|TRBJ1-5|.
ASTDRSNQPQH
>TRBV5-1|TRBJ2-3|TRBD1
ASSRDRLTDTQY
>TRBV9|TRBJ2-7|.
ASSVGAGGEQY
>TRBV19|TRBJ2-5|.
ASSAGEETQY
>TRBV28|TRBJ2-7|TRBD1
ASSPPDRGPRYEQY
>TRBV9|TRBJ2-2|.
ASSARQVRTGELF
>TRBV2|TRBJ2-3|.
ASSGGFTDTQY
>TRBV2|TRBJ2-7|.
ASRVDSSYEQY
>TRBV7-9|TRBJ1-1|.
ASSRVPGPEAF
>TRBV18|TRBJ1-3|.
ASSPGQLQTGNTIY
>TRBV6-1|TRBJ2-1|TRBD1
ASSGETGGYNEQF
>TRBV11-2|TRBJ2-2|TRBD2
ASSLLGLAGGFGELF